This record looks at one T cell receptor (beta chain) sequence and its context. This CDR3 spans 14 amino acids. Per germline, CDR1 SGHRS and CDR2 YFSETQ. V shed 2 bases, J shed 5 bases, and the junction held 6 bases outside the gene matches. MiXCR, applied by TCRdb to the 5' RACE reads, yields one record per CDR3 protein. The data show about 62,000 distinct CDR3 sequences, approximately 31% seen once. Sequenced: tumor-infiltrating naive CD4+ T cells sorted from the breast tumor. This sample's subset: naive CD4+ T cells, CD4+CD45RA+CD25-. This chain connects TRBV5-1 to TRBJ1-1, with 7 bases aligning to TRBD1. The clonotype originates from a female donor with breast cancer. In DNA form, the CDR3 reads TGCGCCAGCAGCTTACAGGGGTCGAGTACTGAAGCTTTCTTT. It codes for CASSLQGSSTEAFF.